These 10 T cell receptor beta chains share one sample of origin, sequenced in a study of cytomegalovirus exposure and HLA in healthy donors. Primers: 60 Vbeta forward and 13 Jbeta reverse. TCRdb's table, derived via immunoSEQ multiplex PCR, lists solely in-frame clones and lacks some. The sample carries approximately 100,000 clones, approximately 66% recorded once. The sample was PBMCs. The receptors derive from a woman aged 45-59 years in good health and CMV-seronegative.

The V gene is TRBV9, the J gene TRBJ2-5; TRBD2 matches 12 bases. With 0 bases clipped from V and 4 bases from J, the junction kept 1 base outside the gene matches. Germline lookup yields CDR1 SGDLS and CDR2 YYNGEE. CDR3 length equals 15 residues. CDR3 region: CASSVGTSGVETQYF. In DNA, the CDR3 is TGTGCCAGCAGCGTAGGGACTAGCGGGGTAGAGACCCAGTACTTC.

This sequence joins TRBV5-4 and TRBJ1-3; D might be TRBD1 (6 bases). From germline, CDR1 is SGHNT and CDR2 YYREEE (reference sequence). The V end lost 4 bases, the J end lost 1 base, and 9 bases lay between the germline ends. The CDR3 sequence is 14 residues long. The CDR3 nucleotides read TGTGCCAGCAGCGCCAGGGGTTCTGGAAACACCATATATTTT. Its protein product is CASSARGSGNTIYF.

The rearrangement uses TRBV7-9 and TRBJ1-4, with 9 bases lining up with TRBD1. This CDR3 spans 15 amino acids. Germline CDR1 SEHNR, CDR2 FQNEAQ (reference sequence). Unmatched junction bases numbered 2, after V lost 1 base and J lost 5 bases. CDR3 amino acids: CASSLGGQGNEKLFF. The CDR3 bases are TGTGCCAGCAGCTTAGGGGGACAGGGAAATGAAAAACTGTTTTTT. The complete variable domain, with remaining parts taken from reference TRBV7-9 and TRBJ1-4, reads DTGVSQNPRHKITKRGQNVTFRCDPISEHNRLYWYRQTLGQGPEFLTYFQNEAQLEKSRLLSDRFSAERPKGSFSTLEIQRTEQGDSAMYLCASSLGGQGNEKLFFGSGTQLSVL.

V and J are TRBV27 and TRBJ1-4; 7 nucleotides agree with TRBD1. The V and J ends lost 6 bases and 7 bases, in that order; junction bases with no gene match: 5. The CDR3 runs 13 residues. Germline CDR1 is MNHEY and CDR2 is SMNVEV (reference sequence). CDR3 amino acids: CASRRGRGEKLFF. In DNA, the CDR3 is TGTGCCAGCAGAAGGGGGCGCGGTGAAAAACTGTTTTTT.

This chain connects TRBV27 to TRBJ2-3; 8 bases map to TRBD1. The CDR3 sequence is 15 residues long. J lost 3 bases, V lost 4 bases, and 6 bases had no gene match. Germline CDR1 and CDR2: MNHEY and SMNVEV (reference sequence). CDR3 coding DNA: TGTGCCAGCAGTTCCCCCGGACAGGGAACAGATACGCAGTATTTT. Its translation: CASSSPGQGTDTQYF.

In its sample, this clone was seen a few times. The V gene is TRBV2, the J gene TRBJ2-7; 12 positions agree with TRBD2. This CDR3 region has 15 residues. Germline V lookup: CDR1 SNHLY, CDR2 FYNNEI. Losses at the gene ends were 7 bases for V and 7 bases for J; bases not matched to a gene: 11. This chain's CDR3 is CASTPLAGGRGEQYF. CDR3 bases: TGTGCCAGCACCCCTCTAGCGGGAGGGCGCGGGGAGCAGTACTTC.

The chain combines TRBV21-1 with TRBJ2-1; TRBD2, the table's D call, lacks a check against the DNA. TRBV21-1 represents a pseudogene. This CDR3 region has 16 residues. This CDR3 reads CASNTSGRAVLEKIFF. The DNA for the CDR3 is TGTGCCAGCAACACTAGCGGGAGGGCCGTACTGGAGAAAATTTTCTTC.

The chain links TRBV5-4 to TRBJ2-5; D might be TRBD2 (5 bases). CDR3 length: 13 residues. CDR1 and CDR2 from the germline V gene are SGHNT and YYREEE (reference sequence). The ends were cut back, 0 bases at V and 3 bases at J, with 6 bases in the middle. The CDR3 bases are TGTGCCAGCAGCTTGGGACTAAAAGAGACCCAGTACTTC. Translating gives CASSLGLKETQYF. The variable domain in full, completed from reference TRBV5-4 and TRBJ2-5, reads ETGVTQSPTHLIKTRGQQVTLRCSSQSGHNTVSWYQQALGQGPQFIFQYYREEENGRGNFPPRFSGLQFPNYSSELNVNALELDDSALYLCASSLGLKETQYFGPGTRLLVL.

The chain recombines TRBV19 with TRBJ2-3; 7 bases are shared with TRBD1. The CDR3 covers 15 residues. The germline gives CDR1 LNHDA, CDR2 SQIVND (reference sequence). V gave up 7 bases and J gave up 0 bases; unmatched junction bases: 7. The CDR3 coding sequence is TGTGCCAGTACCCCCAGGGGGTTTAGCACAGATACGCAGTATTTT. It is translated as CASTPRGFSTDTQYF.

The chain joins TRBV30 to TRBJ2-7; possible D gene TRBD2, 6 bases. CDR3 length equals 12 residues. Per the germline V gene, CDR1 is GTSNPN and CDR2 is SVGIG (reference sequence). The V gene lost 5 bases and the J gene lost 4 bases, with 12 bases spanning the gap. For the CDR3, the DNA is TGTGCCTGGGGAGGGCCGGGGTACGAGCAGTACTTC. It codes for CAWGGPGYEQYF.